This paragraph covers one T cell receptor (beta chain) sequence. Its antigen is not known. This sample is part of a study of T cells after yellow fever vaccination. On the study more broadly: Some fractions had low cell numbers, and these were prepared with SMART-Seq v4 Ultra Low Input.

Germline loops: CDR1 KGHSH, CDR2 LQKENI. The CDR3 is 14 amino acids. Trimming stripped 3 bases from V and 4 bases from J, with 10 bases between. Notes on the study in general: The CD4 and CD8 compartments had a small share of their clonotypes in common. A weaker but faster secondary response was observed, peaking on day 5 versus 15. Reappearance after the booster was seen for most primary-vaccination clones, at more than 95% CD4 and around 88% CD8.

TCRdb re-called the 5' RACE reads with MiXCR, one entry per CDR3 protein. The data hold roughly 250,000 distinct CDR3 sequences, with 10% to 15% observed a single time. This sequence joins TRBV18 and TRBJ2-1; D is undetermined. The specimen was CD4+ T cells sorted from PBMCs, collected 45 days after the yellow fever booster vaccination. The clonotype comes from a man aged 25-45 years who received the YFV17D yellow fever vaccine. The DNA of the CDR3 is TGTGCCAGCTCACCGTCGCAGGATTACAATGAGCAGTTCTTC. It encodes CASSPSQDYNEQFF.